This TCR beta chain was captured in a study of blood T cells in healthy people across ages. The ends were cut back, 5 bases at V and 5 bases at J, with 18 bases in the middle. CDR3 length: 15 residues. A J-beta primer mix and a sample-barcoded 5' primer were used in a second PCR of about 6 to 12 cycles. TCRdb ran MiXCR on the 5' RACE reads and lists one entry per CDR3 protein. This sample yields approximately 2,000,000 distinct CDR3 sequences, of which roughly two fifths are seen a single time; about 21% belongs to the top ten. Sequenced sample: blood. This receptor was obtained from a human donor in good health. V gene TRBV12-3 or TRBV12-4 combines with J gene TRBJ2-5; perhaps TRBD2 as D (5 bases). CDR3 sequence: CASSPVTKALETQYF. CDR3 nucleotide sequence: TGTGCCAGCAGTCCGGTGACTAAGGCACTGGAGACCCAGTACTTC.